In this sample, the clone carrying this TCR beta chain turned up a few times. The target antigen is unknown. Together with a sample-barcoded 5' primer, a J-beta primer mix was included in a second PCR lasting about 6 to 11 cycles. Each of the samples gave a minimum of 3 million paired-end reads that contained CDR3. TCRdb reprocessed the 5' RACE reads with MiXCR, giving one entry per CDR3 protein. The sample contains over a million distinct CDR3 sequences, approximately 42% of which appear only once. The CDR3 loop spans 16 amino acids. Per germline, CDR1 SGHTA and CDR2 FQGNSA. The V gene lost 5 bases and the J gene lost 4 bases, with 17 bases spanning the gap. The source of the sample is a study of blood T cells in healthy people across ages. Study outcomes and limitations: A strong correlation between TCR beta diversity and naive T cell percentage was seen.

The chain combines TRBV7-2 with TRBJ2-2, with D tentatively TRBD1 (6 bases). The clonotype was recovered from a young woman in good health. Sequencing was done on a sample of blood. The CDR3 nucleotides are TGTGCCAGCAGCCCCGACAGGTCCTATGGCACCGGGGAGCTGTTTTTT. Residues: CASSPDRSYGTGELFF. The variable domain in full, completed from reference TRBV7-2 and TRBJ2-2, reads GAGVSQSPSNKVTEKGKDVELRCDPISGHTALYWYRQSLGQGLEFLIYFQGNSAPDKSGLPSDRFSAERTGGSVSTLTIQRTQQEDSAVYLCASSPDRSYGTGELFFGEGSRLTVL.